This TCR beta chain was sequenced in a study of blood T cell repertoires in COVID-19. Only in-frame clones appear in the TCRdb table, and some are missing; sequencing was by immunoSEQ multiplex PCR. The sample includes approximately 250,000 clones, 88% of them seen just once. Germline assignment: CDR1 KGHSH and CDR2 LQKENI. Trimming removed 3 bases at V and 0 bases at J, with 17 bases between. CDR3 size: 18 residues. This clone was recorded once. The TCR comes from a woman aged 40 to 50 with acute COVID-19. Sequencing input: PBMCs or T cells enriched from blood (not recorded which). The chain employs TRBV18 and TRBJ1-4, with D maybe TRBD1 (5 bases). The CDR3 spells CASSPPGLVLATNEKLFF. The DNA of the CDR3 is TGTGCCAGCTCACCGCCGGGACTTGTACTTGCAACTAATGAAAAACTGTTTTTT.